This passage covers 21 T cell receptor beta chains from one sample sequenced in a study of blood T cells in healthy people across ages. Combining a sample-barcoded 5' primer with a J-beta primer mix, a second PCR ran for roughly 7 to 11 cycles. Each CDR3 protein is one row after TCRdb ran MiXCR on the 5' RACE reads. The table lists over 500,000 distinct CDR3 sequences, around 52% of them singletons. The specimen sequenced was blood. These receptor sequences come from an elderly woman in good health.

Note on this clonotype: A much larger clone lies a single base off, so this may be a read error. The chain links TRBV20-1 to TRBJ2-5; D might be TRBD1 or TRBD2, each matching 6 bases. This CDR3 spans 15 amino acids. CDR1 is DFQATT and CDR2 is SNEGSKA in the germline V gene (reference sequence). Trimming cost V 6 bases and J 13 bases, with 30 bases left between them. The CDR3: CSAGGGNKGFGVLYF. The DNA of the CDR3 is TGCAGTGCCGGAGGGGGGAATAAAGGTTTTGGGGTATTGTACTTC.

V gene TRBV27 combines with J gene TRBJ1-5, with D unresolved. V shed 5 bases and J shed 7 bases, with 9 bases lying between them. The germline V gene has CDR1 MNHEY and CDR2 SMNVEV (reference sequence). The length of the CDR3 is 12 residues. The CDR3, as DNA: TGTGCCAGCAGTCCCGGGAGGCAGCCCCAGCATTTT. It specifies CASSPGRQPQHF.

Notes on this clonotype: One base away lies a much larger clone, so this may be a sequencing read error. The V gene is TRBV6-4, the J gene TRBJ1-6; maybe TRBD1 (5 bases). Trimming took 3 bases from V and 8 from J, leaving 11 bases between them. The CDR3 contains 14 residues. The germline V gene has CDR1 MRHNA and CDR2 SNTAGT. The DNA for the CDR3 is TGTGCCAGCAGTGAAGCTCCGGGGGATTCACCCCTCCACTTT. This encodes CASSEAPGDSPLHF.

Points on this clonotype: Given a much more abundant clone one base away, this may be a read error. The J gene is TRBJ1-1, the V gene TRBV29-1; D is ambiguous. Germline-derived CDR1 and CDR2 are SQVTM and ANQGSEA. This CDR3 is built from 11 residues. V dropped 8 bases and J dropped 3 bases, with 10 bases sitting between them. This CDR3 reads CSSALDTEAFF. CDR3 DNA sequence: TGCAGCAGCGCATTGGACACTGAAGCTTTCTTT.

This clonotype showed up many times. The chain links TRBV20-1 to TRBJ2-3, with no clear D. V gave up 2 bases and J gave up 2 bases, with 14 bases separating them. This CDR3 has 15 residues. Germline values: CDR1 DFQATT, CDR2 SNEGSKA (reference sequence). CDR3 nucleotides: TGCAGTGCTAGATTGGCGGCCCATAACACAGATACGCAGTATTTT. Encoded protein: CSARLAAHNTDTQYF.

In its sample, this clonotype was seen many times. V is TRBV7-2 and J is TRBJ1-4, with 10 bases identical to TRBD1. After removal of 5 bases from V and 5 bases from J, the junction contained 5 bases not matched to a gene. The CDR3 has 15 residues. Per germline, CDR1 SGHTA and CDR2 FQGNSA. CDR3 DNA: TGTGCCAGCAGCCAGACAGGGGGCGAAAATGAAAAACTGTTTTTT. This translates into CASSQTGGENEKLFF.

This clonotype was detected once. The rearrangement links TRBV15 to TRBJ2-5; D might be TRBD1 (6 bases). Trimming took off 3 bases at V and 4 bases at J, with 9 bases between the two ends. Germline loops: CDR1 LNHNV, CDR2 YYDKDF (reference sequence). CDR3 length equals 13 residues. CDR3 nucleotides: TGTGCCACCAGCAGGGCAGGGGCAGAGACCCAGTACTTC. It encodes CATSRAGAETQYF.

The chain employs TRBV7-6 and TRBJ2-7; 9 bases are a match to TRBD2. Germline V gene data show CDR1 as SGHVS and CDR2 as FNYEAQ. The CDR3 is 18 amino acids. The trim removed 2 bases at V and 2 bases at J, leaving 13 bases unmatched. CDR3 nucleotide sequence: TGTGCCAGCAGCTTAAGTTCTAGCGGGGTGGCCTTCACCTACGAGCAGTACTTC. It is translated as CASSLSSSGVAFTYEQYF.

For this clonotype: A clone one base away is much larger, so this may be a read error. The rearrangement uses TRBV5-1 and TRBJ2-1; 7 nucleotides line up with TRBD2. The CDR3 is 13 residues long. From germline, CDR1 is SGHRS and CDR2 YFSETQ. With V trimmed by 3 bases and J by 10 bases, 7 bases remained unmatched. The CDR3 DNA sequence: TGCGCCAGCAGCTCGGAGCGGGGACTGGAGCAGTTCTTC. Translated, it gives CASSSERGLEQFF.

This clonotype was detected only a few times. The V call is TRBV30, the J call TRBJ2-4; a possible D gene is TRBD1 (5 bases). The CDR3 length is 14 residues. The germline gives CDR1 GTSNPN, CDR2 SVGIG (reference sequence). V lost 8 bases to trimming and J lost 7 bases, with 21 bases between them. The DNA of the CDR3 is TGTGCCGGCGAGCAAGGGCAGGGTCCGAACATTCAGTACTTC. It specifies CAGEQGQGPNIQYF.

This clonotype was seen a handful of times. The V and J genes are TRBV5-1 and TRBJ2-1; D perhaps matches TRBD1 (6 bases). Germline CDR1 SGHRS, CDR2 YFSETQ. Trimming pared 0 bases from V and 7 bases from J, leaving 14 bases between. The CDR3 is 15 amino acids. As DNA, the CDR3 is TGCGCCAGCAGCTTGGAGGACAGAGAATTAAATGAGCAGTTCTTC. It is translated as CASSLEDRELNEQFF.

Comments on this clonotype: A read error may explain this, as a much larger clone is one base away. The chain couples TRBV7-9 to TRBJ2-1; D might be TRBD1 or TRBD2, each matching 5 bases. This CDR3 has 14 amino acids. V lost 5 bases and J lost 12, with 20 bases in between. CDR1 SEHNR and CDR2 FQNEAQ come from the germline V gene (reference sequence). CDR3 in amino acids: CASSPGRIVRGQFF. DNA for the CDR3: TGTGCCAGCAGCCCGGGACGGATAGTACGGGGGCAGTTCTTC.

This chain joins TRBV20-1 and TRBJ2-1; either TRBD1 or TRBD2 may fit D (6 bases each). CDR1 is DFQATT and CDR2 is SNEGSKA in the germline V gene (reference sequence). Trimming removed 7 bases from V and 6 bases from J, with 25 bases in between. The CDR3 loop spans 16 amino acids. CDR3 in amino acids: CSGGLAWIGGINEQFF. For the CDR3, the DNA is TGCAGTGGGGGGCTAGCGTGGATTGGTGGTATCAATGAGCAGTTCTTC.

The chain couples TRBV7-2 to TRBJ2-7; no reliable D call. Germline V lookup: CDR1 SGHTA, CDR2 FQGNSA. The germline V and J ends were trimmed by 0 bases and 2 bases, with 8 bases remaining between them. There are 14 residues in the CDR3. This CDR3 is CASSLAAQAYEQYF. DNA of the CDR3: TGTGCCAGCAGCTTAGCGGCCCAAGCCTACGAGCAGTACTTC. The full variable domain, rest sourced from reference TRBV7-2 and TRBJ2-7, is GAGVSQSPSNKVTEKGKDVELRCDPISGHTALYWYRQSLGQGLEFLIYFQGNSAPDKSGLPSDRFSAERTGGSVSTLTIQRTQQEDSAVYLCASSLAAQAYEQYFGPGTRLTVT.

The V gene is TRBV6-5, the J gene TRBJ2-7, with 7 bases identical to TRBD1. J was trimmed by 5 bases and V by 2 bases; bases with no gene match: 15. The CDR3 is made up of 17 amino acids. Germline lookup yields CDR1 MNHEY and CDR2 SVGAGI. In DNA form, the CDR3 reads TGTGCCAGCAGTTACCGGACCTCCCTAACAGGGGTTCACGAGCAGTACTTC. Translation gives CASSYRTSLTGVHEQYF.

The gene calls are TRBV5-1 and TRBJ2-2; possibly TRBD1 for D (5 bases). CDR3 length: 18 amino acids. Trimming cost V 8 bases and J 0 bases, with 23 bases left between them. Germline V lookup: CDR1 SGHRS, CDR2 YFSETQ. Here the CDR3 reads CARRTRQFPSSNTGELFF. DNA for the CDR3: TGCGCCAGGCGAACCAGACAGTTCCCCTCCTCGAACACCGGGGAGCTGTTTTTT.

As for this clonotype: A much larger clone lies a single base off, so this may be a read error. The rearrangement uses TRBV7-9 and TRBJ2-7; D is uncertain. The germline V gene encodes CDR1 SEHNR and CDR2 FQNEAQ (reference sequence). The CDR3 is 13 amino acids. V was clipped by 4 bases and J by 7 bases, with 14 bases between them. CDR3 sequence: CASSSQDGFEQYF. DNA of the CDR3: TGTGCCAGCAGCTCACAAGACGGGTTTGAGCAGTACTTC. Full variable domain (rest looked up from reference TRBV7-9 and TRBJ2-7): DTGVSQNPRHKITKRGQNVTFRCDPISEHNRLYWYRQTLGQGPEFLTYFQNEAQLEKSRLLSDRFSAERPKGSFSTLEIQRTEQGDSAMYLCASSSQDGFEQYFGPGTRLTVT.

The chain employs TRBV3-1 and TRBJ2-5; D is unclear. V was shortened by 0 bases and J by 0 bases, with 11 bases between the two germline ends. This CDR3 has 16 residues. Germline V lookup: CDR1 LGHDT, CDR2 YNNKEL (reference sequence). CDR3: CASSQDRGMYQETQYF. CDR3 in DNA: TGTGCCAGCAGCCAAGATCGTGGGATGTACCAAGAGACCCAGTACTTC.

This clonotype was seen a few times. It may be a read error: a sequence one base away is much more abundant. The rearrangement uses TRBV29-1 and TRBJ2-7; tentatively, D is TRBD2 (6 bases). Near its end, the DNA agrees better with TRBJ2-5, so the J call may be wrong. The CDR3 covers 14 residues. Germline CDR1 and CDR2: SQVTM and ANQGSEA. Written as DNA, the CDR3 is TGCAGCGTTCTAAGGGTAGCGGCACGAGAGACCCAGTACTTC. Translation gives CSVLRVAARETQYF.

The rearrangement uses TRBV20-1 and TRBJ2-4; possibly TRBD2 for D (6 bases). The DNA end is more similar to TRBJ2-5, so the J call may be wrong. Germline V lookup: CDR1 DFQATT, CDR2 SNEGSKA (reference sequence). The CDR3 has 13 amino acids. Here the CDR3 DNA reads TGCAGTGCTAGTCGCGGGGACCTAGAGACCCAGTACTTC. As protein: CSASRGDLETQYF.

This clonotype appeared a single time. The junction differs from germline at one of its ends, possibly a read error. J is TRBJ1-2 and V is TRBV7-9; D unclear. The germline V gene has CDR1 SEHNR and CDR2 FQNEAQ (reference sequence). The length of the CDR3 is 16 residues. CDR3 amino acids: CASSPRTGDQYYGCTF. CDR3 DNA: TGTGCCAGCAGCCCGCGGACTGGCGACCAGTACTATGGCTGCACCTTC.